Included here is one T cell receptor beta chain sequence, with context. As yet, its antigen is unknown. The method was immunoSEQ multiplex PCR; TCRdb's version includes in-frame clones alone and lacks a portion of them. The table includes approximately 11,000 clones, about 80% detected once. The data stem from a study of graft-versus-host responses after intestinal transplantation. At the level of the study: Among the recipients, transplants were multivisceral, liver-intestinal, or isolated intestinal. Tacrolimus plus steroids were given to all recipients for about three years, preceded by anti-thymocyte globulin induction. Study findings and constraints: Individuals who had graft-donor T cell macrochimerism had allografts that showed high graft-versus-host to host-versus-graft clonal ratios. Early post-transplant HvG declines tracked with peak circulating GvH clone levels.

Processing was applied to graft tissue in order to liberate intraepithelial and lamina propria lymphocytes. The germline V gene encodes CDR1 SGHAT and CDR2 FQNNGV. V was shortened by 1 base and J by 6 bases, with 8 bases between the two germline ends. The CDR3 spans 13 residues. The rearrangement joins TRBV11-2 to TRBJ2-3; unclear D gene. This material consisted of ileum tissue, taken 23 days after intestinal transplant. This clonotype originated in a human patient who received an intestinal transplant, so some T cells may come from the graft donor. This CDR3 is CASSLAPSDTQYF. The CDR3 DNA sequence: TGTGCCAGCAGCTTAGCCCCGTCCGATACGCAGTATTTT. Together with reference TRBV11-2 and TRBJ2-3, the CDR3 gives the full variable domain: EAGVAQSPRYKIIEKRQSVAFWCNPISGHATLYWYQQILGQGPKLLIQFQNNGVVDDSQLPKDRFSAERLKGVDSTLKIQPAKLEDSAVYLCASSLAPSDTQYFGPGTRLTVL.